This is a list of T cell receptor beta chains from one sample in a study of T cell responses to AZD1222 COVID-19 vaccine. Method: immunoSEQ multiplex PCR; TCRdb's copy keeps in-frame clones and lacks some. The sample has approximately 120,000 clones, about 93% seen once. The source was peripheral blood, collected on day 0 of AZD1222 vaccination. The receptors derive from an adult in good health. Each CDR3 is given with its conserved first and last residue. Each record gives: clone size, J gene, D gene, V gene, CDR3 protein, CDR3 DNA. A D gene is named only where the DNA matches it firmly. Size tells how often a clone was seen (once, few, many) or the class of an expanded clone, and some rows leave it out.

clone_size: -; j_call: TRBJ2-1; d_call: -; v_call: TRBV25-1; cdr3_aa: CATRSLNNEQFF; cdr3_nt: TGTGCCACCCGGTCCCTGAACAATGAGCAGTTCTTC
clone_size: -; j_call: TRBJ1-2; d_call: TRBD1; v_call: TRBV18; cdr3_aa: CASSPYTTGNIPGYTF; cdr3_nt: TGTGCCAGCTCACCTTACACGACAGGGAATATACCTGGCTACACCTTC
clone_size: -; j_call: TRBJ1-6; d_call: -; v_call: TRBV4-2; cdr3_aa: CASSQDGTYNSPLHF; cdr3_nt: TGTGCCAGCAGCCAAGACGGAACGTATAATTCACCCCTCCACTTT
clone_size: -; j_call: TRBJ2-3; d_call: TRBD2; v_call: TRBV2; cdr3_aa: CANKRGVSTDTQYF; cdr3_nt: TGTGCCAATAAGCGGGGGGTGAGCACAGATACGCAGTATTTT
clone_size: once; j_call: TRBJ1-1; d_call: TRBD1; v_call: TRBV19; cdr3_aa: CASRPRGRSEAFF; cdr3_nt: TGTGCCAGTAGGCCCAGGGGGCGATCTGAAGCTTTCTTT
clone_size: -; j_call: TRBJ1-1; d_call: TRBD1; v_call: TRBV28; cdr3_aa: CASSAWDRVNTEAFF; cdr3_nt: TGTGCCAGCAGTGCATGGGACAGGGTGAACACTGAAGCTTTCTTT
clone_size: once; j_call: TRBJ1-1; d_call: TRBD1; v_call: TRBV6-5; cdr3_aa: CASRTGTGGFSEAFF; cdr3_nt: TGTGCCAGCAGAACCGGGACAGGGGGGTTCTCTGAAGCTTTCTTT
clone_size: -; j_call: TRBJ1-3; d_call: -; v_call: TRBV14; cdr3_aa: CASSQEAGINTIYF; cdr3_nt: TGTGCCAGCAGCCAAGAAGCAGGGATAAACACCATATATTTT
clone_size: -; j_call: TRBJ2-5; d_call: -; v_call: TRBV11-3; cdr3_aa: CASSLGPLETQYF; cdr3_nt: TGTGCCAGCAGCTTAGGGCCCCTCGAGACCCAGTACTTC
clone_size: -; j_call: TRBJ2-1; d_call: TRBD1; v_call: TRBV27; cdr3_aa: CASSPQGAYNEQFF; cdr3_nt: TGTGCCAGCAGTCCTCAGGGGGCCTACAATGAGCAGTTCTTC
clone_size: -; j_call: TRBJ1-5; d_call: -; v_call: TRBV5-1; cdr3_aa: CASSLVSNQPQHF; cdr3_nt: TGCGCCAGCAGCTTGGTGAGCAATCAGCCCCAGCATTTT
clone_size: -; j_call: TRBJ1-4; d_call: -; v_call: TRBV4-2; cdr3_aa: CASSQSAVWNEKLFF; cdr3_nt: TGTGCCAGCAGCCAGTCGGCGGTGTGGAATGAAAAACTGTTTTTT
clone_size: -; j_call: TRBJ2-2; d_call: -; v_call: TRBV5-1; cdr3_aa: CASSRNRATNTGELFF; cdr3_nt: TGCGCCAGCAGCCGGAACAGGGCTACTAACACCGGGGAGCTGTTTTTT
clone_size: -; j_call: TRBJ1-2; d_call: TRBD1; v_call: TRBV5-6; cdr3_aa: CASSPGGTNYGYTF; cdr3_nt: TGTGCCAGCAGCCCAGGGGGTACTAACTATGGCTACACCTTC
clone_size: -; j_call: TRBJ1-5; d_call: TRBD1; v_call: TRBV12-5; cdr3_aa: CASGSVPSGQGFFRGNQPQHF; cdr3_nt: TGTGCTAGTGGTTCGGTACCCTCTGGACAGGGGTTTTTTCGGGGCAATCAGCCCCAGCATTTT
clone_size: -; j_call: TRBJ1-1; d_call: -; v_call: TRBV27; cdr3_aa: CASSRGSDTEAFF; cdr3_nt: TGTGCCAGCAGTCGGGGGTCGGACACTGAAGCTTTCTTT
clone_size: -; j_call: TRBJ2-1; d_call: -; v_call: TRBV27; cdr3_aa: CASTGHRHEQFF; cdr3_nt: TGTGCCAGCACGGGACACCGCCATGAGCAGTTCTTC
clone_size: -; j_call: TRBJ1-1; d_call: -; v_call: TRBV3-1/TRBV3-2; cdr3_aa: CASSQENKFAAFF; cdr3_nt: TGTGCCAGCAGCCAAGAGAACAAGTTCGCAGCTTTCTTT
clone_size: -; j_call: TRBJ1-6; d_call: TRBD1; v_call: TRBV7-6; cdr3_aa: CASSFGQGVAPLHF; cdr3_nt: TGTGCCAGCAGCTTTGGACAGGGGGTGGCACCCCTCCACTTT
clone_size: -; j_call: TRBJ1-5; d_call: TRBD1; v_call: TRBV6-2/TRBV6-3; cdr3_aa: CASSYAVGGPYQPQHF; cdr3_nt: TGTGCCAGCAGTTACGCGGTAGGGGGCCCTTATCAGCCCCAGCATTTT
clone_size: -; j_call: TRBJ1-1; d_call: -; v_call: TRBV10-3; cdr3_aa: CAISGTAENTEAFF; cdr3_nt: TGTGCCATCAGTGGGACAGCGGAGAACACTGAAGCTTTCTTT
clone_size: -; j_call: TRBJ2-7; d_call: TRBD1; v_call: TRBV18; cdr3_aa: CASSQGRTGTYEQYF; cdr3_nt: TGTGCCAGCTCACAGGGGAGGACAGGGACCTACGAGCAGTACTTC
clone_size: -; j_call: TRBJ1-5; d_call: -; v_call: TRBV6-5; cdr3_aa: CASRISRVSNQPQHF; cdr3_nt: TGTGCCAGCAGGATCTCCAGGGTGAGCAATCAGCCCCAGCATTTT
clone_size: -; j_call: TRBJ2-1; d_call: TRBD2; v_call: TRBV19; cdr3_aa: CASRRLAGYNEQFF; cdr3_nt: TGTGCCAGTAGACGACTAGCGGGCTACAATGAGCAGTTCTTC
clone_size: -; j_call: TRBJ2-1; d_call: -; v_call: TRBV30; cdr3_aa: CAWSLTDYNEQFF; cdr3_nt: TGTGCCTGGAGCCTTACAGACTACAATGAGCAGTTCTTC
clone_size: -; j_call: TRBJ1-4; d_call: TRBD1; v_call: TRBV30; cdr3_aa: CAWAGGVSTNEKLFF; cdr3_nt: TGTGCCTGGGCAGGGGGTGTTTCGACTAATGAAAAACTGTTTTTT
clone_size: -; j_call: TRBJ1-1; d_call: -; v_call: TRBV12-3/TRBV12-4; cdr3_aa: CASTIRGNTEAFF; cdr3_nt: TGTGCCAGCACCATCAGGGGGAACACTGAAGCTTTCTTT
clone_size: once; j_call: TRBJ1-6; d_call: -; v_call: TRBV7-2; cdr3_aa: CASSLLGRGNSPLHF; cdr3_nt: TGTGCCAGCAGCTTACTGGGCAGGGGAAACTCACCCCTCCACTTT
clone_size: -; j_call: TRBJ1-2; d_call: TRBD1; v_call: TRBV18; cdr3_aa: CASSPPDRVGGYTF; cdr3_nt: TGTGCCAGCTCACCACCGGACAGGGTTGGTGGCTACACCTTC
clone_size: -; j_call: TRBJ2-1; d_call: -; v_call: TRBV4-1; cdr3_aa: CASSQDRDPYNEQFF; cdr3_nt: TGCGCCAGCAGCCAAGACAGGGACCCCTACAATGAGCAGTTCTTC
clone_size: once; j_call: TRBJ1-1; d_call: -; v_call: TRBV6-5; cdr3_aa: CASSYFGPPNTEAFF; cdr3_nt: TGTGCCAGCAGTTATTTCGGGCCGCCGAACACTGAAGCTTTCTTT
clone_size: -; j_call: TRBJ1-1; d_call: -; v_call: TRBV5-6; cdr3_aa: CASSFEWSLNTEAFF; cdr3_nt: TGTGCCAGCAGCTTCGAATGGTCGTTGAACACTGAAGCTTTCTTT
clone_size: -; j_call: TRBJ1-5; d_call: -; v_call: TRBV6-6; cdr3_aa: CASARRDQPQHF; cdr3_nt: TGTGCCAGCGCACGGAGGGACCAGCCCCAGCATTTT
clone_size: -; j_call: TRBJ2-5; d_call: -; v_call: TRBV7-3; cdr3_aa: CASSLMGGGQETQYF; cdr3_nt: TGTGCCAGCAGCTTAATGGGTGGGGGCCAAGAGACCCAGTACTTC
clone_size: -; j_call: TRBJ1-3; d_call: TRBD1; v_call: TRBV7-9; cdr3_aa: CASSWNRGPGNTIYF; cdr3_nt: TGTGCCAGCAGCTGGAACAGGGGGCCTGGAAACACCATATATTTT
clone_size: -; j_call: TRBJ1-2; d_call: -; v_call: TRBV10-3; cdr3_aa: CAISESPRDYGYTF; cdr3_nt: TGTGCCATCAGTGAGAGTCCCAGGGACTATGGCTACACCTTC
clone_size: -; j_call: TRBJ1-1; d_call: TRBD1; v_call: TRBV4-2; cdr3_aa: CASSHQGAQNTEAFF; cdr3_nt: TGTGCCAGCAGCCACCAGGGGGCGCAGAACACTGAAGCTTTCTTT
clone_size: -; j_call: TRBJ1-1; d_call: -; v_call: TRBV5-1; cdr3_aa: CASSKTENTEAFF; cdr3_nt: TGCGCCAGCAGCAAGACAGAAAACACTGAAGCTTTCTTT
clone_size: -; j_call: TRBJ2-7; d_call: -; v_call: TRBV4-2; cdr3_aa: CASSQERDRTYEQYF; cdr3_nt: TGTGCCAGCAGCCAAGAACGTGACAGAACCTACGAGCAGTACTTC
clone_size: once; j_call: TRBJ1-1; d_call: -; v_call: TRBV27; cdr3_aa: CASSPLHDPGGTEAFF; cdr3_nt: TGTGCCAGCTCTCCTCTCCACGACCCGGGGGGGACTGAAGCTTTCTTT
clone_size: -; j_call: TRBJ1-1; d_call: TRBD1; v_call: TRBV6-5; cdr3_aa: CASSYQMTGTEAFF; cdr3_nt: TGTGCCAGCAGTTACCAAATGACAGGGACTGAAGCTTTCTTT
clone_size: -; j_call: TRBJ1-3; d_call: TRBD1; v_call: TRBV5-4; cdr3_aa: CASSFAGGASDTIYF; cdr3_nt: TGTGCCAGCAGCTTCGCAGGGGGCGCGTCGGACACCATATATTTT
clone_size: once; j_call: TRBJ1-2; d_call: -; v_call: TRBV7-2; cdr3_aa: CASSFLGHNYGYTF; cdr3_nt: TGTGCCAGCAGCTTTCTCGGACATAACTATGGCTACACCTTC
clone_size: -; j_call: TRBJ2-7; d_call: TRBD1; v_call: TRBV13; cdr3_aa: CASSLGGTATYEQYF; cdr3_nt: TGTGCCAGCAGCTTAGGCGGGACAGCAACCTACGAGCAGTACTTC
clone_size: -; j_call: TRBJ2-1; d_call: -; v_call: TRBV10-3; cdr3_aa: CAISESVRADEQFF; cdr3_nt: TGTGCCATCAGTGAGTCTGTCAGGGCCGATGAGCAGTTCTTC
clone_size: -; j_call: TRBJ1-1; d_call: TRBD1; v_call: TRBV5-1; cdr3_aa: CASSLYGRGDTEAFF; cdr3_nt: TGCGCCAGCAGCTTGTACGGCAGGGGGGACACTGAAGCTTTCTTT